This entry features one T cell receptor (beta chain) sequence. Its antigen is unidentified. The whole isolated RNA underwent reverse transcription, so sequencing captured expressed TCRB transcripts. TCRdb's copy holds only in-frame clones and misses some; the assay was immunoSEQ multiplex PCR. This sample carries about 280,000 clones, roughly 15% of them seen once, and the ten largest clones take roughly 0.015%. The data belong to a study of beta chain features in type 1 diabetes. The wider study: In age, gender and cell yields, patients were similar to healthy donors.

Germline V gene lookup returns CDR1 KGHSH and CDR2 LQKENI. Trimming cost V 3 bases and J 3 bases; bases outside gene matches: 6. The CDR3 consists of 15 residues. Study-wide findings and caveats: Shortening that was moderate but significant affected the TCRB CDR3s of Type 1 diabetes patients in all four CD4+ subsets.

The sample comprised naive CD4+ T cells from blood. This rearrangement joins TRBV18 to TRBJ2-7; 9 bases fit TRBD1. The source is a young man with type 1 diabetes. The CDR3 nucleotides are TGTGCCAGCTCACCTCCGGGACAGGGATTCTACGAGCAGTACTTC. Protein sequence: CASSPPGQGFYEQYF.